The rows below give T cell receptor beta chains drawn from one sample of a study of cytomegalovirus exposure and HLA in healthy donors. Method: immunoSEQ multiplex PCR; TCRdb's copy keeps in-frame clones and lacks some. The profile shows under 200,000 clones, roughly 82% of them singletons. Sequenced input: PBMCs. All receptors derive from a woman in her fifties or sixties in good health and CMV-seropositive. Both conserved end residues are part of each CDR3. Fields, in order: J gene, D gene, V gene, clone size, CDR3 protein, CDR3 DNA. D genes are given only for firm matches. Not all rows give a size; the values are once, few, many and, for expanded clones, a class.

TRBJ2-7 | TRBD1 | TRBV10-3 | - | CAISDRDSTYEQYF | TGTGCCATCAGTGACCGGGACAGCACCTACGAGCAGTACTTC
TRBJ2-4 | - | TRBV5-4 | - | CASSWDRAGGGIQYF | TGTGCCAGCAGCTGGGACAGGGCTGGCGGGGGGATTCAGTACTTC
TRBJ1-5 | - | TRBV7-9 | - | CASSPSAGQPQHF | TGTGCCAGCAGCCCAAGTGCGGGGCAGCCCCAGCATTTT
TRBJ2-7 | - | TRBV6-1 | - | CASSELIEMGGYYEQYF | TGTGCCAGCAGTGAATTGATCGAGATGGGCGGGTACTACGAGCAGTACTTC
TRBJ1-2 | TRBD1 | TRBV7-8 | - | CASSLAAGGVVYGYTF | TGTGCCAGCAGCTTAGCAGCAGGGGGCGTAGTTTATGGCTACACCTTC
TRBJ1-2 | TRBD1 | TRBV27 | - | CASSSDNRGSYGYTF | TGTGCCAGCAGTTCGGATAACAGGGGGAGCTATGGCTACACCTTC
TRBJ2-2 | TRBD2 | TRBV19 | - | CASSIGGRTNTGELFF | TGTGCCAGTAGTATCGGCGGGAGGACGAACACCGGGGAGCTGTTTTTT
TRBJ2-4 | - | TRBV5-4 | - | CASSEGRGTAKNIQYF | TGTGCCAGCAGCGAGGGTCGGGGGACAGCCAAAAACATTCAGTACTTC
TRBJ2-1 | - | TRBV27 | - | CASSLYWGDLYNEQFF | TGTGCCAGCAGTTTATATTGGGGGGACCTCTACAATGAGCAGTTCTTC
TRBJ1-1 | - | TRBV21-1 | once | CASSKATGMNTEAFF | TGTGCCAGCAGCAAGGCGACAGGCATGAACACTGAAGCTTTCTTT
TRBJ1-6 | - | TRBV4-3 | - | CASSQVLRNSPLHF | TGCGCCAGCAGCCAAGTATTGCGGAATTCACCCCTCCACTTT
TRBJ1-4 | - | TRBV7-8 | - | CASSLGGREKLFF | TGTGCCAGCAGCTTAGGGGGGCGCGAAAAACTGTTTTTT
TRBJ2-1 | TRBD1 | TRBV7-2 | - | CASSSRTGLEFF | TGTGCCAGCAGCTCCCGGACAGGGTTGGAGTTCTTC
TRBJ2-1 | TRBD2 | TRBV10-2 | - | CASNFGLAGGLLPNSYNEQFF | TGCGCCAGCAATTTTGGACTAGCGGGGGGGCTCCTTCCCAACTCCTACAATGAGCAGTTCTTC
TRBJ2-5 | - | TRBV7-9 | - | CASSLGLVETQYF | TGTGCCAGCAGCTTAGGCCTAGTGGAGACCCAGTACTTC
TRBJ1-1 | - | TRBV11-3 | - | CASSQGFNTEAFF | TGTGCCAGCAGCCAGGGGTTTAACACTGAAGCTTTCTTT
TRBJ1-5 | TRBD1 | TRBV9 | - | CASSVGQGVQPQHF | TGTGCCAGCAGCGTAGGTCAGGGGGTTCAGCCCCAGCATTTT
TRBJ2-1 | - | TRBV27 | - | CASSTRGGEQFF | TGTGCCAGCAGTACGCGAGGTGGCGAGCAGTTCTTC
TRBJ1-6 | TRBD1 | TRBV6-5 | - | CASGPDREDSPLHF | TGTGCCAGCGGTCCTGACAGGGAAGATTCACCCCTCCACTTT
TRBJ2-1 | - | TRBV5-1 | - | CASSAHNEQFF | TGCGCCAGCAGCGCGCACAATGAGCAGTTCTTC
TRBJ2-5 | TRBD2 | TRBV19 | - | CASSILSSGVGETQYF | TGTGCCAGTAGTATACTTTCGAGCGGGGTGGGAGAGACCCAGTACTTC
TRBJ2-3 | TRBD1 | TRBV5-1 | - | CASRTGSTDTQYF | TGCGCCAGCCGGACAGGATCCACAGATACGCAGTATTTT
TRBJ2-1 | - | TRBV5-1 | - | CASTQGGDSEQFF | TGCGCCAGCACCCAAGGGGGGGACTCAGAGCAGTTCTTC
TRBJ2-3 | TRBD2 | TRBV6-5 | once | CASSYTSGSTDTQYF | TGTGCCAGCAGTTATACTAGCGGCAGCACAGATACGCAGTATTTT
TRBJ2-7 | TRBD2 | TRBV19 | - | CASSSSSGPYEQYF | TGTGCCAGTAGTTCATCTAGCGGACCCTACGAGCAGTACTTC
TRBJ1-4 | TRBD1 | TRBV10-3 | - | CAISESTGTGPGEKLFF | TGTGCCATCAGTGAGAGTACTGGGACAGGTCCGGGAGAAAAACTGTTTTTT
TRBJ2-7 | TRBD2 | TRBV5-1 | - | CASSMGLAGAPYEQYF | TGCGCCAGCAGCATGGGACTAGCGGGGGCTCCCTACGAGCAGTACTTC
TRBJ2-3 | TRBD2 | TRBV5-1 | - | CASTLDSGGAGDTQYF | TGCGCCAGCACCTTAGATAGCGGGGGGGCTGGAGATACGCAGTATTTT
TRBJ2-7 | - | TRBV27 | - | CASSRRGGAYEQYF | TGTGCCAGCAGTCGTAGGGGGGGGGCCTACGAGCAGTACTTC
TRBJ1-2 | - | TRBV4-1 | - | CASSQGAGSRGYTF | TGCGCCAGCAGCCAAGGGGCGGGCTCACGGGGCTACACCTTC
TRBJ2-2 | TRBD2 | TRBV9 | - | CASSVSGGGGELFF | TGTGCCAGCAGCGTTAGCGGGGGAGGCGGGGAGCTGTTTTTT
TRBJ2-1 | - | TRBV6-6 | - | CASTKPGLGSYNEQFF | TGTGCCAGCACCAAACCGGGACTCGGATCCTACAATGAGCAGTTCTTC
TRBJ1-1 | - | TRBV5-6 | - | CASSQWAANTEAFF | TGTGCCAGCAGCCAGTGGGCAGCGAACACTGAAGCTTTCTTT
TRBJ2-2 | TRBD2 | TRBV28 | - | CASSGLAGFNTGELFF | TGTGCCAGCAGTGGACTAGCGGGGTTTAACACCGGGGAGCTGTTTTTT
TRBJ1-4 | TRBD1 | TRBV6-1 | - | CASSEQGALEKLFF | TGTGCCAGCAGTGAACAGGGGGCTTTAGAAAAACTGTTTTTT